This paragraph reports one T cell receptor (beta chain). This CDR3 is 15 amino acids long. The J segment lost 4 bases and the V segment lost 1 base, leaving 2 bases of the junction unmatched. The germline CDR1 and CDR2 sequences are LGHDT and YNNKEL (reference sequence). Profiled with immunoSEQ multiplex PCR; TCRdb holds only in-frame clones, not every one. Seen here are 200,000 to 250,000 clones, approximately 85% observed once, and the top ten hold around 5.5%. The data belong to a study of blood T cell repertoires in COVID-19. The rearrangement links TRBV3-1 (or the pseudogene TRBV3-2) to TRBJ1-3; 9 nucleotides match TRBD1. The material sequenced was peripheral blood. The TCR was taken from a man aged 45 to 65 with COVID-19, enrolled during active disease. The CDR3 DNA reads TGTGCCAGCAGCCAAGGGACAGGGGTGGGAAACACCATATATTTT. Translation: CASSQGTGVGNTIYF.